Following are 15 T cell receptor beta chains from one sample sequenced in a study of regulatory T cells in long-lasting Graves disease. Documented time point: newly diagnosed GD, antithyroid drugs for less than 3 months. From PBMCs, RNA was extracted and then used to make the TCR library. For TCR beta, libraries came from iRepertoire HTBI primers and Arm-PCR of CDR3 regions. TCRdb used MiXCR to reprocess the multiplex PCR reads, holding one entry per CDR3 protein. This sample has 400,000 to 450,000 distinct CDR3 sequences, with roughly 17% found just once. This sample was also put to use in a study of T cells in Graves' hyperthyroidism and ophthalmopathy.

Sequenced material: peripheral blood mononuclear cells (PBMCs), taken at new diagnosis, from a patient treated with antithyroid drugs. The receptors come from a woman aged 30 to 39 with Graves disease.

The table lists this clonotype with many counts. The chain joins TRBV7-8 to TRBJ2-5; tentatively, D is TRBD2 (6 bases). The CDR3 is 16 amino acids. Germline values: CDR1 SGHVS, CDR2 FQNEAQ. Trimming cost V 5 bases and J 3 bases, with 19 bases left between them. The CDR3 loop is CASSPRRDSGKETQYF. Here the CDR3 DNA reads TGTGCCAGCAGCCCGAGACGTGATAGCGGAAAAGAGACCCAGTACTTC.

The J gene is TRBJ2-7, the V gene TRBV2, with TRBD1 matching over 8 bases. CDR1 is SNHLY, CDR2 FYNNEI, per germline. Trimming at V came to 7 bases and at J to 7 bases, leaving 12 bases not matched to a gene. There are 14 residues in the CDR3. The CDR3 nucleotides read TGTGCCAGCACCGAGGGGACAGGTGGAGGTGAGCAGTACTTC. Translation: CASTEGTGGGEQYF.

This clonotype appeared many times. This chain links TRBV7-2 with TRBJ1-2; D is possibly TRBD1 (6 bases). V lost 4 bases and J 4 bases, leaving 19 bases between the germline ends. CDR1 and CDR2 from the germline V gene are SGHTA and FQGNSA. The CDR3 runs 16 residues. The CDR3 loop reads CASSSPPGARSYGYTF. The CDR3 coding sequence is TGTGCCAGCAGCTCACCCCCAGGGGCACGGAGCTATGGCTACACCTTC.

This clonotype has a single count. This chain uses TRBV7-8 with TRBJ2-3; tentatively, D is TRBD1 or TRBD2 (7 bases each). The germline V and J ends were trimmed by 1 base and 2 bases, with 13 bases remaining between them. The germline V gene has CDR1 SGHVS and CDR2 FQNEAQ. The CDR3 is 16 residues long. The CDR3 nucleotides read TGTGCCAGCAGCTTAGGGGGAGGGGGCGTCACAGATACGCAGTATTTT. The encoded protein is CASSLGGGGVTDTQYF.

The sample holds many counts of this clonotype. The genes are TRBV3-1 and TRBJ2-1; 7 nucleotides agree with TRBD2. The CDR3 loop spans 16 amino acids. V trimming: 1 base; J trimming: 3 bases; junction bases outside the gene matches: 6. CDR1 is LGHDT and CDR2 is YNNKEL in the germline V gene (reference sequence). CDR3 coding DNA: TGTGCCAGCAGCCAAGGGGTAGCGGGCCTCTACAATGAGCAGTTCTTC. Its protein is CASSQGVAGLYNEQFF.

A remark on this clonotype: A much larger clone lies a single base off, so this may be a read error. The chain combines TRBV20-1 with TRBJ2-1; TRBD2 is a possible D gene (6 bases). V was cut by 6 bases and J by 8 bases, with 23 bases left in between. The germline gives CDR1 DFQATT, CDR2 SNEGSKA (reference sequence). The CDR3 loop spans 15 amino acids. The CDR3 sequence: CSAIPSTGVPYEQFF. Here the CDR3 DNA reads TGCAGTGCGATCCCCTCAACGGGAGTTCCGTATGAGCAGTTCTTC.

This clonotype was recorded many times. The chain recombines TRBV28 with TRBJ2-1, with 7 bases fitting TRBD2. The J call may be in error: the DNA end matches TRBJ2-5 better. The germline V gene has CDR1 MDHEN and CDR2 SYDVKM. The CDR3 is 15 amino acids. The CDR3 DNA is TGTGCCAGCAGTCCCGGGACTACCACGGGGGAGACCCAGTACTTC. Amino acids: CASSPGTTTGETQYF.

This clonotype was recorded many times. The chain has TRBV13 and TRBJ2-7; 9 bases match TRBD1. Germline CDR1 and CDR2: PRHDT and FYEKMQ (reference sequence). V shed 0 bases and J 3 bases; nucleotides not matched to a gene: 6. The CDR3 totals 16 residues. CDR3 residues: CASSLGGGQGIYEQYF. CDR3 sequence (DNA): TGTGCCAGCAGCTTAGGTGGCGGACAGGGGATCTACGAGCAGTACTTC.

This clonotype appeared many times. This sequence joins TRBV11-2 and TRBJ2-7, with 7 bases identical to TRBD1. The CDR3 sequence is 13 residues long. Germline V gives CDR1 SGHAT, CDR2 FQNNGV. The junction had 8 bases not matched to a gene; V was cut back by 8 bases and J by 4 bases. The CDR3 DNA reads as TGTGCCAGCTCCCGAGGGGGCCCTTACGAGCAGTACTTC. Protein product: CASSRGGPYEQYF.

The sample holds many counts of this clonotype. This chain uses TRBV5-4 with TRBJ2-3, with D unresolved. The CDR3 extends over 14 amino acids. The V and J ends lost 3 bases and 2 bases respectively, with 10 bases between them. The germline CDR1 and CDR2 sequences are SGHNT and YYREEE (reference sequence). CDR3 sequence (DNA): TGTGCCAGCAGCTACCGGGCCCTCACAGATACGCAGTATTTT. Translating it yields CASSYRALTDTQYF. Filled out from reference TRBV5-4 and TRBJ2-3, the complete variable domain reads ETGVTQSPTHLIKTRGQQVTLRCSSQSGHNTVSWYQQALGQGPQFIFQYYREEENGRGNFPPRFSGLQFPNYSSELNVNALELDDSALYLCASSYRALTDTQYFGPGTRLTVL.

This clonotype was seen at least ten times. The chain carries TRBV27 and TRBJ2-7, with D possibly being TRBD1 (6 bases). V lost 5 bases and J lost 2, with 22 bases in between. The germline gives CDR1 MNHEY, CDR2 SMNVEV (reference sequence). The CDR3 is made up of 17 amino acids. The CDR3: CASSPYLSGETPYEQYF. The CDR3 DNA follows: TGTGCCAGCAGTCCCTATCTTTCAGGGGAAACCCCCTACGAGCAGTACTTC.

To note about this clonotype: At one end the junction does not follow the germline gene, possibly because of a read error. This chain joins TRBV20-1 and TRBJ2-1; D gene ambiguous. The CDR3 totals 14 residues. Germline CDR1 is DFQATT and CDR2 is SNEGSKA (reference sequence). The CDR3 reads CSASVRSSYNELFF. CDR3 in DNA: TGCAGTGCTAGTGTTCGTAGCTCCTACAATGAGCTGTTCTTC.

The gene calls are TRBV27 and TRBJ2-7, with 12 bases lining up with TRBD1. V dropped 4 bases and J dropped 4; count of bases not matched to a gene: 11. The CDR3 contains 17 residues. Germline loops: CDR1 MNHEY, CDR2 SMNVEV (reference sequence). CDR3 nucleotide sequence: TGTGCCAGCAGTTCCTTCACCGGGACAGGGGGCAGGTACGAGCAGTACTTC. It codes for CASSSFTGTGGRYEQYF.

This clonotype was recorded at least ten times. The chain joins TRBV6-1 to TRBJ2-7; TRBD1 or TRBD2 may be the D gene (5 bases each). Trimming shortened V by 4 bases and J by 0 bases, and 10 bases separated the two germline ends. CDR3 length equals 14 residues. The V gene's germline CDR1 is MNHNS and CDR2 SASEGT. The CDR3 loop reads CASSVGRFSYEQYF. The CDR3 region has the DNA TGTGCCAGCAGTGTGGGACGGTTCTCCTACGAGCAGTACTTC.

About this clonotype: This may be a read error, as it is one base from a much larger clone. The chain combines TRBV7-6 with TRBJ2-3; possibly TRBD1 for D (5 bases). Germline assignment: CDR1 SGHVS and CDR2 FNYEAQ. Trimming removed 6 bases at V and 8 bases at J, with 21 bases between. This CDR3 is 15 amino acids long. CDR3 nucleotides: TGTGCCAGCAGTCCTACACCAGGGTCCGCAGGTACGCAGTATTTT. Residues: CASSPTPGSAGTQYF.